This TCR beta chain originates from a study of shared clonotypes between healthy human individuals. The material for each subset, its genomic DNA, was split evenly across several immunoSEQ plates. TCRdb's table, derived via immunoSEQ multiplex PCR, lists solely in-frame clones and lacks some. This table has some 1 million clones, more than 65% appearing once. What was sequenced was memory CD4+ T cells sorted from blood. As to subset: CD45RA-negative fraction. This receptor was taken from a man aged 18 to 29 in good health.

The chain's CDR3 is CASSRGQMSYGYTF. The CDR3, as DNA: TGTGCCAGCAGTAGGGGACAGATGAGCTATGGCTACACCTTC. The chain couples TRBV27 to TRBJ1-2; 7 nucleotides agree with TRBD1. The length of the CDR3 is 14 residues. The V and J ends lost 5 bases and 4 bases, in that order; junction bases with no gene match: 7. The germline V gene has CDR1 MNHEY and CDR2 SMNVEV (reference sequence).